Below, 21 T cell receptor beta chains from the same sample are listed, as sequenced in a study of blood T cell repertoires in COVID-19. Profiling relied on immunoSEQ multiplex PCR, and the TCRdb table lists in-frame clones only, not all of them. This sample has under 50,000 clones; roughly 83% occur once, and the top ten carry roughly three fifths. Sample: peripheral blood. The receptors here all came from a man aged 65-85 years with acute or convalescent COVID-19.

The chain uses TRBV5-1 and TRBJ1-1; D remains unclear. The V end lost 0 bases, the J end lost 4 bases, and 13 bases lay between the germline ends. Germline CDR1 SGHRS, CDR2 YFSETQ. The CDR3 has 15 amino acids. CDR3 in DNA: TGCGCCAGCAGCTTGGAACCGGGAGGAAGCACTGAAGCTTTCTTT. It is translated as CASSLEPGGSTEAFF.

The chain uses TRBV6-1 and TRBJ2-7; 11 bases line up with TRBD2. The CDR3 totals 16 residues. Germline V gene lookup returns CDR1 MNHNS and CDR2 SASEGT. With 1 base clipped from V and 3 bases from J, the junction kept 5 bases outside the gene matches. Here the CDR3 DNA reads TGTGCCAGCAGTGAAGGGCTAGCGGGAGGATACTACGAGCAGTACTTC. Its protein is CASSEGLAGGYYEQYF.

This chain connects TRBV5-1 to TRBJ2-2; 10 bases are shared with TRBD1. Germline lookup yields CDR1 SGHRS and CDR2 YFSETQ. This CDR3 is 18 amino acids long. V shed 3 bases and J 4 bases; nucleotides not matched to a gene: 12. As DNA, the CDR3 is TGCGCCAGCAGCTCGTACCCCGGGACAGGGGCGATCACCGGGGAGCTGTTTTTT. Encoded protein: CASSSYPGTGAITGELFF.

This chain uses TRBV6-6 with TRBJ1-6, with 7 bases identical to TRBD1. Germline V CDR1 and CDR2: MNHNY, SVGAGI (reference sequence). The CDR3 is made up of 14 amino acids. V dropped 5 bases and J dropped 7; count of bases not matched to a gene: 5. The DNA for the CDR3 is TGTGCCAGCAGTAGGGGGGACAGAAATTCACCCCTCCACTTT. Protein sequence: CASSRGDRNSPLHF.

The chain combines TRBV7-2 with TRBJ2-7; the D gene is possibly TRBD2 (6 bases). The CDR3 consists of 15 residues. The V gene's germline CDR1 is SGHTA and CDR2 FQGNSA. V was pared by 5 bases and J by 2 bases, with 16 bases between. CDR3 residues: CASSPDGGATYEQYF. In DNA, the CDR3 is TGTGCCAGCAGCCCGGATGGCGGGGCCACCTACGAGCAGTACTTC.

The rearrangement uses TRBV7-2 and TRBJ1-2; 12 bases line up with TRBD1. Germline loops: CDR1 SGHTA, CDR2 FQGNSA. Germline trimming cut 4 bases from V and 4 bases from J; bases unmatched to any gene: 16. The length of the CDR3 is 19 residues. The DNA for the CDR3 is TGTGCCAGCAGCTACCAAGGGGGACAGGGGGCGAGTATAGGCTATGGCTACACCTTC. This translates into CASSYQGGQGASIGYGYTF.

The J gene is TRBJ2-3, the V gene TRBV5-8; no firm D call. From germline, CDR1 is SGHTS and CDR2 YDEGEE. The length of the CDR3 is 13 residues. The V and J ends lost 3 bases and 2 bases respectively, with 7 bases between them. Written as DNA, the CDR3 is TGTGCCAGCAGCTCCCCTTTCACAGATACGCAGTATTTT. Protein: CASSSPFTDTQYF.

The gene calls are TRBV27 and TRBJ2-3, with TRBD2 matching 7 bases. This CDR3 contains 15 residues. V shed 3 bases, J shed 0 bases, and the junction held 3 bases outside the gene matches. Per the germline V gene, CDR1 is MNHEY and CDR2 is SMNVEV (reference sequence). This chain's CDR3 is CASSFGRLSTDTQYF. In DNA form, the CDR3 reads TGTGCCAGCAGTTTCGGGAGGCTTAGCACAGATACGCAGTATTTT.

The chain joins TRBV28 to TRBJ1-4; the match to TRBD1 covers 7 bases. The germline V gene has CDR1 MDHEN and CDR2 SYDVKM. The V segment lost 6 bases and the J segment 8 bases; nucleotides outside the gene matches: 9. The CDR3 sequence is 14 residues long. In DNA, the CDR3 is TGTGCCAGCAGACAACAGGGGCTAAGGGAAAAACTGTTTTTT. Translated, it gives CASRQQGLREKLFF.

The V call is TRBV3-1 (or the pseudogene TRBV3-2), the J call TRBJ1-1; TRBD1 matches at 9 bases. This CDR3 comprises 13 residues. Germline V lookup: CDR1 LGHDT, CDR2 YNNKEL (reference sequence). With V trimmed by 4 bases and J by 8 bases, 5 bases remained unmatched. The CDR3 loop reads CASSRPGQGEAFF. The CDR3 DNA reads TGTGCCAGCAGCCGACCGGGACAGGGAGAAGCTTTCTTT.

The chain recombines TRBV6-5 with TRBJ1-2, with TRBD1 as a possible D gene (6 bases). Germline CDR1 MNHEY, CDR2 SVGAGI. The CDR3 covers 13 residues. V dropped 6 bases and J dropped 3 bases, with 11 bases sitting between them. For the CDR3, the DNA is TGTGCCAGCAGAGCGACAGGTGACTATGGCTACACCTTC. Translation: CASRATGDYGYTF.

This chain uses TRBV2 with TRBJ1-2, with 7 nucleotides matching TRBD1. CDR3 size: 13 residues. Germline assignment: CDR1 SNHLY and CDR2 FYNNEI. V dropped 10 bases and J dropped 6; count of bases not matched to a gene: 11. The CDR3 sequence is CATHKGRGDGYTF. The CDR3 DNA follows: TGTGCCACCCATAAGGGCAGGGGGGATGGCTACACCTTC.

Worth noting for this clone: The junction departs from germline at one end; a sequencing error may be responsible. V usage is TRBV9 and J usage is TRBJ2-7; D remains ambiguous. Germline V gives CDR1 SGDLS, CDR2 YYNGEE. The CDR3 sequence is 15 residues long. In nucleotides, the CDR3 is TGTGTCAGCAGCGTAGATATTGGTTCTACCTACGAGCAGTACTTC. This codes for CVSSVDIGSTYEQYF. Full variable domain (remainder filled in from reference TRBV9 and TRBJ2-7): DSGVTQTPKHLITATGQRVTLRCSPRSGDLSVYWYQQSLDQGLQFLIQYYNGEERAKGNILERFSAQQFPDLHSELNLSSLELGDSALYFCVSSVDIGSTYEQYFGPGTRLTVT.

This clone has just one count. The chain is built from TRBV7-2 and TRBJ2-7; possible D gene TRBD1, 6 bases. The CDR3 length is 16 residues. The germline V and J ends were trimmed by 1 base and 6 bases, with 19 bases remaining between them. CDR1 and CDR2 (germline): SGHTA, FQGNSA. The CDR3 sequence: CASSLGTQGKGSEQYF. The CDR3 coding sequence is TGTGCCAGCAGCTTAGGAACCCAGGGGAAGGGTTCCGAGCAGTACTTC.

The rearrangement uses TRBV5-6 and TRBJ2-5; no clear D. CDR3 size: 12 residues. Trimming removed 3 bases from V and 2 bases from J, with 5 bases in between. CDR1 SGHDT and CDR2 YYEEEE come from the germline V gene. The CDR3 region is CASSYSQETQYF. For the CDR3, the DNA is TGTGCCAGCAGCTACAGTCAAGAGACCCAGTACTTC.

V is TRBV27 and J is TRBJ1-4; no firm D call. V gave up 1 base and J gave up 5 bases, with 11 bases separating them. CDR1 MNHEY and CDR2 SMNVEV come from the germline V gene (reference sequence). The CDR3 consists of 15 residues. The CDR3 DNA follows: TGTGCCAGCAGTTTATTCTCTATACCCAATGAAAAACTGTTTTTT. Its translation is CASSLFSIPNEKLFF.

This chain's CDR3 is CASSLGQWGNTIYF. The DNA of the CDR3 is TGTGCCAGCAGCTTGGGACAGTGGGGAAACACCATATATTTT. This chain uses TRBV5-6 with TRBJ1-3, with D maybe TRBD1 (5 bases). The germline V gene encodes CDR1 SGHDT and CDR2 YYEEEE. CDR3 length: 14 residues. Trimming cost V 0 bases and J 4 bases, with 8 bases left between them. The whole variable domain, remainder taken from reference TRBV5-6 and TRBJ1-3, is DAGVTQSPTHLIKTRGQQVTLRCSPKSGHDTVSWYQQALGQGPQFIFQYYEEEERQRGNFPDRFSGHQFPNYSSELNVNALLLGDSALYLCASSLGQWGNTIYFGEGSWLTVV.

The CDR3, as DNA: TGTGCCAGTAGTATAGGTGCAGGGCGACACTCTGGGGCCAACGTCCTGACTTTC. Amino acid sequence: CASSIGAGRHSGANVLTF. The chain recombines TRBV19 with TRBJ2-6; tentative D call: TRBD1 (5 bases). Trimming removed 1 base at V and 0 bases at J, with 13 bases between. This CDR3 has 18 residues. Germline V gene lookup returns CDR1 LNHDA and CDR2 SQIVND (reference sequence).

For the CDR3, the DNA is TGTGCCTGGAGTGTTGCGGGGAGTCAGCCCCAGCATTTT. It codes for CAWSVAGSQPQHF. The chain links TRBV30 to TRBJ1-5, with no clear D. V was clipped by 0 bases and J by 6 bases, with 9 bases between them. Germline V gene lookup returns CDR1 GTSNPN and CDR2 SVGIG (reference sequence). The CDR3 extends over 13 amino acids.

This clone was counted a single time. The rearrangement joins TRBV7-2 to TRBJ1-2; TRBD1 matches 9 bases. The J segment lost 8 bases and the V segment lost 4 bases, leaving 5 bases of the junction unmatched. Germline-derived CDR1 and CDR2 are SGHTA and FQGNSA. The CDR3 spans 13 residues. The CDR3 sequence: CASSSQGAGGYTF. For the CDR3, the DNA is TGTGCCAGCAGCTCACAGGGGGCAGGGGGCTACACCTTC.

The chain combines TRBV12-3 or TRBV12-4 with TRBJ2-1, with D tentatively TRBD1 (5 bases). CDR3 size: 13 residues. The V and J ends lost 6 bases and 6 bases respectively, with 12 bases between them. DNA of the CDR3: TGTGCCAGCAGAGCGACAGCACGCAATGAGCAGTTCTTC. Protein sequence: CASRATARNEQFF.